This T cell receptor beta chain was sequenced in a study of beta chain features in type 1 diabetes. Study-level results: It was possible that PCR favored shorter templates, equally so in patients and controls. Possibly, sequencing cDNA over-represented cells that had high TCR expression levels.

The sample holds many counts of this clone. Its antigen is currently unknown. The germline V gene encodes CDR1 GTSNPN and CDR2 SVGIG (reference sequence). The length of the CDR3 is 13 residues. Trimming left V 3 bases short and J 3 bases short, with 11 bases between. Reverse transcription of all isolated RNA meant that expressed TCRB transcripts were sequenced. TCRdb's table, derived via immunoSEQ multiplex PCR, lists solely in-frame clones and lacks some. The sample holds under 300,000 clones, around 7.8% seen once. The sequenced sample was central memory CD4+ T cells from blood. This sequence was found in a woman between 18 and 29 years old in good health. The rearrangement links TRBV30 to TRBJ1-1; perhaps TRBD1 as D (5 bases). Here the CDR3 DNA reads TGTGCCTGGAGGGGACCTGCTTACACTGAAGCTTTCTTT. Amino acids: CAWRGPAYTEAFF.